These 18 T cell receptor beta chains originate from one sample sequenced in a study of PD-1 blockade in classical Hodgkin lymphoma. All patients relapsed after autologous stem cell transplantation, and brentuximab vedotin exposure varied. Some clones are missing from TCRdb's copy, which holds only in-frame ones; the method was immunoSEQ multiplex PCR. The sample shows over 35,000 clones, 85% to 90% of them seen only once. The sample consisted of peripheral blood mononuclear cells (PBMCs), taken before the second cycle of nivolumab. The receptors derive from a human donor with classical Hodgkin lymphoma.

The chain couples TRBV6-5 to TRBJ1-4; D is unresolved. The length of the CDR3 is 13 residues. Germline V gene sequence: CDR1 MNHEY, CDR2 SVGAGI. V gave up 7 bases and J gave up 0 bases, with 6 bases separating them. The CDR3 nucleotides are TGTGCCAGCACACGTTCAACTAATGAAAAACTGTTTTTT. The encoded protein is CASTRSTNEKLFF.

CDR3 residues: CASRKQGQGGSLGANVLTF. The CDR3 coding sequence is TGTGCCAGCAGGAAGCAGGGACAGGGAGGGTCTCTGGGGGCCAACGTCCTGACTTTC. This chain connects TRBV7-2 to TRBJ2-6, with 9 bases that match TRBD1. Germline V gene lookup returns CDR1 SGHTA and CDR2 FQGNSA. The CDR3 is 19 amino acids. Trimming took 6 bases from V and 4 from J; bases not matched to a gene: 16.

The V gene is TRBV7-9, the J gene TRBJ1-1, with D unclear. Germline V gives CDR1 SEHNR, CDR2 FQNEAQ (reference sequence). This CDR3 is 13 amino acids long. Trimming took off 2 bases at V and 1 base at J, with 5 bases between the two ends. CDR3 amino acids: CASSLRSNTEAFF. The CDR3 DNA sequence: TGTGCCAGCAGCTTAAGATCGAACACTGAAGCTTTCTTT.

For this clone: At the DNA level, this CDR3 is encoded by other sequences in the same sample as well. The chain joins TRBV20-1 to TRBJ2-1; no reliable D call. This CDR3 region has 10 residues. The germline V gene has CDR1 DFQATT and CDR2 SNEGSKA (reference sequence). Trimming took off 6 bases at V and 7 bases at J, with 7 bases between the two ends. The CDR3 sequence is CSAQENEQFF. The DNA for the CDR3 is TGCAGTGCCCAGGAGAATGAGCAGTTCTTC.

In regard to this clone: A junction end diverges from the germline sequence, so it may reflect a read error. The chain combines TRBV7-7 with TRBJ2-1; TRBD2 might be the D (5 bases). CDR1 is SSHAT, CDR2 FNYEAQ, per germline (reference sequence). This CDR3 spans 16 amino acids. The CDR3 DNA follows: TGTGCTAGCAGCTTACAATGGCTAGCTCCCCACAATGAGCAGTTCTTC. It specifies CASSLQWLAPHNEQFF.

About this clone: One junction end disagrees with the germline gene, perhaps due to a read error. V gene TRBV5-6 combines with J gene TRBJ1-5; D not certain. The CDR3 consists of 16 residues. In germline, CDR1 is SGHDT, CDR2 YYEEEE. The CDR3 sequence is CASSRRQLNSNQLQHF. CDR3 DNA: TGTGCCAGCAGCCGACGACAATTGAATAGCAATCAGCTCCAGCATTTT.

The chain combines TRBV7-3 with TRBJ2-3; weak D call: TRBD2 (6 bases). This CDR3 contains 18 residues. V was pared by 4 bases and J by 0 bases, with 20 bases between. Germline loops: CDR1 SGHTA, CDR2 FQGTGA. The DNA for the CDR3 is TGTGCCAGCAGCTCACGCGGGGCAGGTCGCCATAGCACAGATACGCAGTATTTT. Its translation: CASSSRGAGRHSTDTQYF.

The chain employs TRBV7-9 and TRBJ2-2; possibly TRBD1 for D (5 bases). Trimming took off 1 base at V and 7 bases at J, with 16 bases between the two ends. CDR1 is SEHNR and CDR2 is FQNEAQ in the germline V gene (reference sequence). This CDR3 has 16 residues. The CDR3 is CASSLGGVWGVGELFF. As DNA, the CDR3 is TGTGCCAGCAGCTTAGGCGGAGTGTGGGGCGTCGGGGAGCTGTTTTTT.

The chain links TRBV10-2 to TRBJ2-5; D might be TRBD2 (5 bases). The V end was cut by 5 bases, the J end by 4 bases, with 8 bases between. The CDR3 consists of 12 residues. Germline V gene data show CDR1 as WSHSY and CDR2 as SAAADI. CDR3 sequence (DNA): TGCGCCAGCAGTCTGGCGGGAGAGACCCAGTACTTC. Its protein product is CASSLAGETQYF.

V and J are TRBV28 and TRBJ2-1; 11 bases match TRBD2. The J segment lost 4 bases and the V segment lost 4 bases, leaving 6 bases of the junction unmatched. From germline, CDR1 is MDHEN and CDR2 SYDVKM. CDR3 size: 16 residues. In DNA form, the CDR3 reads TGTGCCAGCAGTTCCCTGGGACTAGCGGTTTACAATGAGCAGTTCTTC. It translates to CASSSLGLAVYNEQFF.

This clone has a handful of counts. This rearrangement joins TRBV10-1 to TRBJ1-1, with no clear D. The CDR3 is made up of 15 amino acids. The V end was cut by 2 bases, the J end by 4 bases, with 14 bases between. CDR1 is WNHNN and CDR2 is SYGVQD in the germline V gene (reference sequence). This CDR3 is CASSEPGCPGTEAFF. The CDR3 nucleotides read TGCGCCAGCAGTGAGCCGGGGTGCCCGGGCACTGAAGCTTTCTTT.

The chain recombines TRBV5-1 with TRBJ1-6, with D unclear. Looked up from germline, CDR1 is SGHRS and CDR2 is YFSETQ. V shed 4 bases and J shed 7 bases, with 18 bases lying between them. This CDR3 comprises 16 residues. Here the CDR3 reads CASSLTLIRENSPLHF. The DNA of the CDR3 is TGCGCCAGCAGCCTAACCCTGATTCGGGAAAATTCACCCCTCCACTTT.

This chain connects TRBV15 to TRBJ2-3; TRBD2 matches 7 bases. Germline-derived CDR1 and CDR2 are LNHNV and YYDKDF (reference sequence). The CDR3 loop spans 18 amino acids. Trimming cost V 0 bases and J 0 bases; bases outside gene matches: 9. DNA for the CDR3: TGTGCCACCAGCAGAGATCTGTCCAGCGGGGCGAGCACAGATACGCAGTATTTT. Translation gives CATSRDLSSGASTDTQYF.

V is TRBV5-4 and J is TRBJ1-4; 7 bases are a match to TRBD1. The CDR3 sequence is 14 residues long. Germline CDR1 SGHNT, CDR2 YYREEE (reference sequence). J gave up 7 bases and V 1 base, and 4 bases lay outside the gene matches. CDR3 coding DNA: TGTGCCAGCAGCTTGCGGCAGGGGGGTGAAAAACTGTTTTTT. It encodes CASSLRQGGEKLFF.

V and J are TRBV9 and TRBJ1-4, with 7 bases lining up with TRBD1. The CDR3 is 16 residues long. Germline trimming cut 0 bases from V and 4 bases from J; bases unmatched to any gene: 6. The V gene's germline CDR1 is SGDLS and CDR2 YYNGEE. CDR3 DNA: TGTGCCAGCAGCGTAGGGAGGACAGGCTATAATGAAAAACTGTTTTTT. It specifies CASSVGRTGYNEKLFF.

CDR3 sequence: CASSPRTVRQETQYF. CDR3 sequence (DNA): TGTGCCAGCAGCCCCCGGACAGTCCGCCAAGAGACCCAGTACTTC. The chain joins TRBV11-3 to TRBJ2-5, with D possibly being TRBD1 (6 bases). Germline V gene sequence: CDR1 SGHNT, CDR2 YENEEA. Trimming took 5 bases from V and 1 from J, leaving 14 bases between them. This CDR3 is 15 amino acids long.

The CDR3 reads CASSVGSNQPQHF. DNA of the CDR3: TGTGCCAGCAGCGTAGGAAGCAATCAGCCCCAGCATTTT. This chain uses TRBV9 with TRBJ1-5; D not certain. This CDR3 is built from 13 residues. V was pared by 0 bases and J by 1 base, with 2 bases between. From germline, CDR1 is SGDLS and CDR2 YYNGEE.

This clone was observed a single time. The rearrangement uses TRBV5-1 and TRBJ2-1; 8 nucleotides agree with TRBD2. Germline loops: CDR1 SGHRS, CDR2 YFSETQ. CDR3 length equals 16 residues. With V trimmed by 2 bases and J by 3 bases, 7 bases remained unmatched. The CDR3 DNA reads TGCGCCAGCAGCTTCCGCGCTAGCGGGTTCTACAATGAGCAGTTCTTC. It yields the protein CASSFRASGFYNEQFF. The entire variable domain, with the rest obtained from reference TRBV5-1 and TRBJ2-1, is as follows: KAGVTQTPRYLIKTRGQQVTLSCSPISGHRSVSWYQQTPGQGLQFLFEYFSETQRNKGNFPGRFSGRQFSNSRSEMNVSTLELGDSALYLCASSFRASGFYNEQFFGPGTRLTVL.